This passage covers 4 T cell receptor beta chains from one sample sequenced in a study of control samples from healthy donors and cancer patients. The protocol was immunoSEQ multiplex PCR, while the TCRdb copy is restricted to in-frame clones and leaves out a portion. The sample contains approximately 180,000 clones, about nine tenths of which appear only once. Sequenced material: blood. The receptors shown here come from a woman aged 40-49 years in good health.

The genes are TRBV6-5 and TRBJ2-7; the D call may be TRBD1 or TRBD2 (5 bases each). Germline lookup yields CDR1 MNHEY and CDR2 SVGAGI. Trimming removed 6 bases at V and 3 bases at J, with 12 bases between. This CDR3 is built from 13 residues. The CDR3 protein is CASSYGTDYEQYF. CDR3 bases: TGTGCCAGCAGCTACGGGACGGACTACGAGCAGTACTTC.

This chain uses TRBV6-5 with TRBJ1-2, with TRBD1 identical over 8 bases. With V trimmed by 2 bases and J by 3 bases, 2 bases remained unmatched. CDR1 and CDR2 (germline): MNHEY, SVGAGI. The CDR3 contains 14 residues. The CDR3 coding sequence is TGTGCCAGCAGTTACGGACAGGGCTACTATGGCTACACCTTC. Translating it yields CASSYGQGYYGYTF.

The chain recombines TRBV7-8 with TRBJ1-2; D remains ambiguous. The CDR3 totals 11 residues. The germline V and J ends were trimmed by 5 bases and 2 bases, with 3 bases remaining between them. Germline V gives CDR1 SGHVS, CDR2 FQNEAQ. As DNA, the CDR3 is TGTGCCAGCAGCCTCAACTATGGCTACACCTTC. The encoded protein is CASSLNYGYTF. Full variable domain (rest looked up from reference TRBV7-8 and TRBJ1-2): GAGVSQSPRYKVAKRGQDVALRCDPISGHVSLFWYQQALGQGPEFLTYFQNEAQLDKSGLPSDRFFAERPEGSVSTLKIQRTQQEDSAVYLCASSLNYGYTFGSGTRLTVV.

CDR3 region: CASSELGRGLEQFF. CDR3 DNA: TGTGCCAGCAGTGAATTGGGCAGGGGTTTAGAGCAGTTCTTC. The chain couples TRBV6-1 to TRBJ2-1; D possibly corresponds to TRBD1 (6 bases). This CDR3 has 14 amino acids. V shed 2 bases and J shed 10 bases, with 15 bases lying between them. CDR1 is MNHNS, CDR2 SASEGT, per germline.